This is a list of T cell receptor beta chains from one sample in a study of human T cells and chemical hapten exposure. TCRdb re-derived calls from the RACE reads in MiXCR, one entry per CDR3 protein. In the table there are fewer than 95,000 distinct CDR3 sequences, roughly 10% of which are singletons. This material consisted of whole blood, taken in connection with sensitization to the hapten diphenylcyclopropenone (DPC). The receptors come from a man aged 35-49 years with alopecia areata. Some clones in this sample may be carry-over from other donors' samples. Each CDR3 is given with its conserved first and last residue. D genes are given only for firm matches. Size is omitted from some rows. Given values are once, few, many or a class for expanded clones.

abundance: -
j_gene: TRBJ2-1
v_gene: TRBV5-4
d_gene: TRBD2
CDR3aa: CASSSGGLANNEQFF
CDR3nt: TGTGCCAGCAGCTCCGGCGGACTAGCCAACAATGAGCAGTTCTTC

abundance: -
j_gene: TRBJ1-5
v_gene: TRBV10-3
d_gene: TRBD1
CDR3aa: CAISEGQGNQPQHF
CDR3nt: TGTGCCATCAGTGAGGGACAGGGGAATCAGCCCCAGCATTTT

abundance: -
j_gene: TRBJ1-4
v_gene: TRBV7-9
d_gene: TRBD1
CDR3aa: CASSSWTGGDEKLFF
CDR3nt: TGTGCCAGCAGCTCATGGACAGGGGGCGATGAAAAACTGTTTTTT

abundance: many
j_gene: TRBJ2-3
v_gene: TRBV6-5
d_gene: -
CDR3aa: CASSLRGSGTDTQYF
CDR3nt: TGTGCCAGCTCACTCCGGGGTTCTGGCACAGATACGCAGTATTTT

abundance: -
j_gene: TRBJ2-3
v_gene: TRBV19
d_gene: -
CDR3aa: CASSISQGDTQYF
CDR3nt: TGTGCCAGTAGTATCTCACAAGGGGATACGCAGTATTTT

abundance: few
j_gene: TRBJ2-3
v_gene: TRBV10-3
d_gene: -
CDR3aa: CASQASTDTQYF
CDR3nt: TGTGCCTCCCAAGCTAGCACAGATACGCAGTATTTT

abundance: -
j_gene: TRBJ1-3
v_gene: TRBV20-1
d_gene: TRBD1
CDR3aa: CSARETGGWGNTIYF
CDR3nt: TGCAGTGCTAGAGAAACAGGGGGCTGGGGAAACACCATATATTTT

abundance: few
j_gene: TRBJ1-5
v_gene: TRBV6-2/TRBV6-3
d_gene: -
CDR3aa: CASSYSQDDQPQHF
CDR3nt: TGTGCCAGCAGTTACAGTCAGGATGATCAGCCCCAGCATTTT

abundance: -
j_gene: TRBJ2-3
v_gene: TRBV20-1
d_gene: TRBD2
CDR3aa: CSAMGLAGTDTQYF
CDR3nt: TGCAGTGCTATGGGACTAGCCGGCACAGATACGCAGTATTTT

abundance: -
j_gene: TRBJ2-7
v_gene: TRBV6-6
d_gene: TRBD1
CDR3aa: CASFYGTGGSYEQYF
CDR3nt: TGTGCCAGCTTTTACGGGACAGGGGGCTCCTACGAGCAGTACTTC

abundance: -
j_gene: TRBJ1-2
v_gene: TRBV29-1
d_gene: -
CDR3aa: CSVAGQGKGDTF
CDR3nt: TGCAGCGTGGCGGGGCAGGGGAAGGGCGACACCTTC

abundance: -
j_gene: TRBJ2-1
v_gene: TRBV20-1
d_gene: -
CDR3aa: CSARDWAGASYNEQFF
CDR3nt: TGCAGTGCTAGAGATTGGGCGGGGGCCTCCTACAATGAGCAGTTCTTC

abundance: many
j_gene: TRBJ2-7
v_gene: TRBV20-1
d_gene: TRBD1
CDR3aa: CSARDRGPDEQYF
CDR3nt: TGCAGTGCAAGGGACAGGGGGCCCGACGAGCAGTACTTC

abundance: few
j_gene: TRBJ1-2
v_gene: TRBV29-1
d_gene: -
CDR3aa: CSVEYEANYGYTF
CDR3nt: TGCAGCGTTGAGTATGAAGCTAACTATGGCTACACCTTC

abundance: once
j_gene: TRBJ2-5
v_gene: TRBV12-3/TRBV12-4
d_gene: TRBD2
CDR3aa: CASSHHRTSQTQYF
CDR3nt: TGTGCCAGCAGTCATCACAGGACTAGCCAGACCCAGTACTTC